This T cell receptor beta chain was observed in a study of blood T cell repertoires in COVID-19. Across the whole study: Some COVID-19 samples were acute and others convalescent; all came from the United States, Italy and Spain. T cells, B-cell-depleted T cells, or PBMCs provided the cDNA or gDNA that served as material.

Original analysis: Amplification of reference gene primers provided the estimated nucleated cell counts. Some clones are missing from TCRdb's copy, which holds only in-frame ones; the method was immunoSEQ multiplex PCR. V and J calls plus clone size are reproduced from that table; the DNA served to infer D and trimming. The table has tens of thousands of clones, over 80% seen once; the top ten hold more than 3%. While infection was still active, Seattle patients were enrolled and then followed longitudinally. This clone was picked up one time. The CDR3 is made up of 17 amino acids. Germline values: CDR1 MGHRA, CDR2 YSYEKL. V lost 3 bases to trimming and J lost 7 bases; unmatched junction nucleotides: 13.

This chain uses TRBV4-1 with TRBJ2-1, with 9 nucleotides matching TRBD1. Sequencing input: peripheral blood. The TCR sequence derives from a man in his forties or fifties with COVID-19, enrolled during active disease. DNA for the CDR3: TGCGCCAGCAGCCATGAAAACCCGGGACAGGGAACGAATGAGCAGTTCTTC. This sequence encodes CASSHENPGQGTNEQFF.